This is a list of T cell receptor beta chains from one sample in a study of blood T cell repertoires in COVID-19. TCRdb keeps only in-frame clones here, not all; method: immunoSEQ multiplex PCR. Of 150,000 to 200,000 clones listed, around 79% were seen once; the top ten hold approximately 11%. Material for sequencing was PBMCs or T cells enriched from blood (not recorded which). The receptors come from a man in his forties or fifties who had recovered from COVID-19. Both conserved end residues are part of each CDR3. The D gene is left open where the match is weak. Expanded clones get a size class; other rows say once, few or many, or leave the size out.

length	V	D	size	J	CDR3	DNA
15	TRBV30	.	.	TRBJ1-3	CAWSASTGKGNTIYF	TGTGCCTGGAGTGCCTCCACAGGGAAGGGAAACACCATATATTTT
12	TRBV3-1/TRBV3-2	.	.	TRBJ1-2	CAVREGGYGYTF	TGTGCCGTTAGGGAGGGAGGCTATGGCTACACCTTC
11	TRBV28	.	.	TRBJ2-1	CASSFLNEQFF	TGTGCCAGCAGTTTCTTGAATGAGCAGTTCTTC
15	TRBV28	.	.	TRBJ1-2	CASTARYRRNYGYTF	TGTGCCAGCACTGCCCGGTACAGACGAAACTATGGCTACACCTTC
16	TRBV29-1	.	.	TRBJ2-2	CSASPSVTGNTGELFF	TGCAGCGCCTCTCCGTCAGTCACAGGGAACACCGGGGAGCTGTTTTTT
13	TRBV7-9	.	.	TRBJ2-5	CASSYRGQETQYF	TGTGCCAGCAGCTACCGGGGTCAAGAGACCCAGTACTTC
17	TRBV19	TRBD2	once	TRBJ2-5	CASSIGRSGGSPETQYF	TGTGCCAGTAGTATAGGAAGGTCGGGCGGGAGTCCGGAGACCCAGTACTTC
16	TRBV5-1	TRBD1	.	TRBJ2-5	CASSFFGQASGETQYF	TGCGCCAGCAGCTTCTTCGGACAGGCGTCTGGAGAGACCCAGTACTTC
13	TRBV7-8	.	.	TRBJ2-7	CASSLARGLEQYF	TGTGCCAGCAGCTTAGCGCGGGGCCTCGAGCAGTACTTC
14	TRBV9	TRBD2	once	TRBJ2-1	CASSTGLGYNEQFF	TGTGCCAGCAGCACAGGACTAGGCTACAATGAGCAGTTCTTC
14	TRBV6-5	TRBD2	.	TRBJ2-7	CASSLRLAGNEQYF	TGTGCCAGCAGTCTGAGACTAGCGGGGAACGAGCAGTACTTC
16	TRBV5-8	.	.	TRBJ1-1	CASKYRPGGQNTEAFF	TGTGCCAGCAAGTATCGCCCTGGGGGACAGAACACTGAAGCTTTCTTT
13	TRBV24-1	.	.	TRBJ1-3	CATSPVSGNTIYF	TGTGCCACCAGTCCTGTCTCTGGAAACACCATATATTTT
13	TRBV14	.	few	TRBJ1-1	CASSQDRYTEAFF	TGTGCCAGCAGCCAAGATCGGTACACTGAAGCTTTCTTT
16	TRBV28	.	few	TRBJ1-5	CASSLMRQAYNQPQHF	TGTGCCAGCAGTTTAATGCGCCAGGCCTACAATCAGCCCCAGCATTTT
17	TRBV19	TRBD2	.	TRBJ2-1	CASSLPSWREGRDEQFF	TGTGCCAGTAGTCTCCCCAGTTGGCGGGAGGGTAGAGATGAGCAGTTCTTC
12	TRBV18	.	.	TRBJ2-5	CASSRQSETQYF	TGTGCCAGCTCACGTCAGTCGGAGACCCAGTACTTC
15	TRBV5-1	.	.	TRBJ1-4	CASSLGGGLNEKLFF	TGCGCCAGCAGCTTGGGCGGCGGACTGAATGAAAAACTGTTTTTT
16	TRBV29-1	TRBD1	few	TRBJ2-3	CSVVTPRDRVTDTQYF	TGCAGCGTTGTAACCCCCCGGGACAGGGTCACAGATACGCAGTATTTT
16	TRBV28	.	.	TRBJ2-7	CASRGLTRPTSYEQYF	TGTGCCAGCAGGGGGCTTACACGTCCTACCTCCTACGAGCAGTACTTC
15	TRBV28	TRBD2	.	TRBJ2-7	CASRGSLAGYYEQYF	TGTGCCAGCAGAGGGTCACTAGCGGGTTACTACGAGCAGTACTTC
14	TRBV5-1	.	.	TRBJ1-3	CASSPGSQRDTIYF	TGCGCCAGCAGCCCAGGGTCCCAAAGAGACACCATATATTTT
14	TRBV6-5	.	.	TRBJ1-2	CASSPPGGGDGYTF	TGTGCCAGCAGTCCTCCGGGGGGTGGGGATGGCTACACCTTC
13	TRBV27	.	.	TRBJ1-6	CASSEGVGSPLHF	TGTGCCAGCAGTGAGGGTGTGGGCTCACCCCTCCACTTT
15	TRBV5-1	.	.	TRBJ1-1	CASSLADGGNTEAFF	TGCGCCAGCAGCTTGGCCGATGGCGGGAACACTGAAGCTTTCTTT
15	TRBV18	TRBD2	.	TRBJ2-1	CASSPLAGSYNEQFF	TGTGCCAGCTCACCCCTAGCGGGATCCTACAATGAGCAGTTCTTC
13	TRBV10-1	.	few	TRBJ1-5	CASSQGLNQPQHF	TGCGCCAGCAGCCAGGGATTGAATCAGCCCCAGCATTTT
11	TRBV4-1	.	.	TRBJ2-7	CASSQAREQYF	TGCGCCAGCAGCCAAGCGAGGGAGCAGTACTTC
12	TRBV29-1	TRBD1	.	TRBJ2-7	CSALTGVAEQYF	TGCAGCGCCTTGACAGGGGTGGCCGAGCAGTACTTC
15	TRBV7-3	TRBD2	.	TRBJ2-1	CASSPGGSSYNEQFF	TGTGCCAGCAGCCCGGGGGGGAGCTCCTACAATGAGCAGTTCTTC
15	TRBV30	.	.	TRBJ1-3	CAWSVDRGLGNTIYF	TGTGCCTGGAGTGTGGATCGAGGATTGGGAAACACCATATATTTT